The 26 T cell receptor beta chains below all came from one sample that was sequenced in a study of response to subunit inactivated influenza vaccine (dated by TCRdb to between 2017 and 2018). The library was produced with RT-PCR. Sequencing was carried out with an Illumina HiSeq 2500. Through fastp at Q25 and MiXCR, TCRdb rebuilt clones from the public reads, retaining in-frame beta chains. Identical CDR3 proteins give one entry, which carries the most common genes and DNA. The sample contains just over 300,000 distinct CDR3 sequences, about 20% of them found a single time. In total, the top ten clones hold 10% of the sample. The starting material was PBMCs from blood, obtained less than 22 months after vaccination. These receptors originate from a man aged 45-69 years who received an inactivated influenza vaccine. Donor details come from another sample of the same person, matched by shared clones.

The chain carries TRBV4-2 and TRBJ1-5; D might be TRBD1 (5 bases). Germline V CDR1 and CDR2: LGHNA, YNFKEQ. The CDR3 has 15 residues. Trimming pared 0 bases from V and 4 bases from J, leaving 10 bases between. The CDR3 sequence: CASSQDQGRNQPQHF. The CDR3 DNA reads TGTGCCAGCAGCCAAGACCAGGGACGGAATCAGCCCCAGCATTTT.

This clonotype turned up a few times. The rearrangement joins TRBV7-8 to TRBJ2-1, with D uncertain. Trimming stripped 6 bases from V and 4 bases from J, with 10 bases between. CDR1 and CDR2 (germline): SGHVS, FQNEAQ. CDR3 length: 13 amino acids. The CDR3, as DNA: TGTGCCAGCAGAAGTCTGGGGTACAATGAGCAGTTCTTC. Residues: CASRSLGYNEQFF.

V usage is TRBV12-3 or TRBV12-4 and J usage is TRBJ1-1; no firm D call. The CDR3 is made up of 18 amino acids. V gave up 5 bases and J gave up 0 bases, with 22 bases separating them. The CDR3 DNA sequence: TGTGCCAGCAGTGCAATCATTTCCCTACCAGCCATGAACACTGAAGCTTTCTTT. It yields the protein CASSAIISLPAMNTEAFF.

This clonotype was seen a few times. The CDR3 DNA reads as TGTGCCAGCAGCCAAGGGACTGGGGGTGTCAATCAGCCCCAGCATTTT. Translating gives CASSQGTGGVNQPQHF. The genes are TRBV7-2 and TRBJ1-5, with D perhaps TRBD1 (5 bases). Trimming took 5 bases from V and 3 from J, leaving 17 bases between them. CDR1 and CDR2 from the germline V gene are SGHTA and FQGNSA. This CDR3 is built from 16 residues. Full variable domain (missing parts from reference TRBV7-2 and TRBJ1-5): GAGVSQSPSNKVTEKGKDVELRCDPISGHTALYWYRQSLGQGLEFLIYFQGNSAPDKSGLPSDRFSAERTGGSVSTLTIQRTQQEDSAVYLCASSQGTGGVNQPQHFGDGTRLSIL.

This chain joins TRBV15 and TRBJ1-5; D gene uncertain. V was shortened by 1 base and J by 0 bases, with 13 bases between the two germline ends. The length of the CDR3 is 17 residues. Germline V CDR1 and CDR2: LNHNV, YYDKDF (reference sequence). CDR3 region: CATSRGVLDYSNQPQHF. In nucleotides, the CDR3 is TGTGCCACCAGCAGAGGAGTTTTAGATTATAGCAATCAGCCCCAGCATTTT.

This clonotype has just a few counts. V is TRBV28 and J is TRBJ1-2; no firm D call. Germline CDR1 is MDHEN and CDR2 is SYDVKM. Trimming took off 1 base at V and 4 bases at J, with 10 bases between the two ends. CDR3 length: 14 amino acids. The CDR3 here is CASSLSGPLYGYTF. The CDR3 DNA is TGTGCCAGCAGTTTATCCGGACCCCTCTATGGCTACACCTTC.

This clonotype was observed a few times. V gene TRBV6-1 combines with J gene TRBJ2-1; no clear D. Trimming took 6 bases from V and 0 from J, leaving 18 bases between them. Germline CDR1 MNHNS, CDR2 SASEGT. The CDR3 spans 17 residues. The DNA of the CDR3 is TGTGCCAGCAGACCCCGTGGAGTCTCGAGCTCCTACAATGAGCAGTTCTTC. Translation: CASRPRGVSSSYNEQFF.

The chain combines TRBV10-3 with TRBJ2-3; D unresolved. The germline V gene has CDR1 ENHRY and CDR2 SYGVKD. The CDR3 is made up of 12 amino acids. With 3 bases removed from V and 2 bases from J, the gap between germline ends came to 3 bases. CDR3 bases: TGTGCCATCAGTGACAACACAGATACGCAGTATTTT. Its translation is CAISDNTDTQYF.

At least ten counts were recorded for this clonotype. The V call is TRBV11-2, the J call TRBJ1-1; D not certain. Germline CDR1 and CDR2: SGHAT and FQNNGV. The CDR3 loop spans 13 amino acids. V was clipped by 3 bases and J by 1 base, with 6 bases between them. In DNA, the CDR3 is TGTGCCAGCAGCTTGATGGAGAACACTGAAGCTTTCTTT. This gives the protein CASSLMENTEAFF.

This clonotype was picked up a small number of times. The chain uses TRBV20-1 and TRBJ2-5, with 9 bases aligning to TRBD1. J gave up 4 bases and V 3 bases, and 9 bases lay outside the gene matches. Germline V lookup: CDR1 DFQATT, CDR2 SNEGSKA (reference sequence). CDR3 length: 15 residues. CDR3 sequence reads: CSASEGTGQRETQYF. DNA for the CDR3: TGCAGTGCTAGTGAAGGGACAGGGCAGCGAGAGACCCAGTACTTC.

The rearrangement joins TRBV9 to TRBJ2-1; D uncertain. The V gene's germline CDR1 is SGDLS and CDR2 YYNGEE. Trimming took 2 bases from V and 7 from J, leaving 16 bases between them. The CDR3 contains 15 residues. The CDR3 sequence: CASSVDGSSGNEQFF. The CDR3 DNA reads as TGTGCCAGCAGCGTTGACGGGTCCTCCGGTAATGAGCAGTTCTTC.

The chain is built from TRBV12-3 or TRBV12-4 and TRBJ1-2; D not certain. Trimming took off 5 bases at V and 5 bases at J, with 15 bases between the two ends. This CDR3 is 14 amino acids long. CDR3 DNA sequence: TGTGCCAGCAGTCCTCGGAGTCTGGGGTATGGCTACACCTTC. This gives the protein CASSPRSLGYGYTF.

The chain recombines TRBV20-1 with TRBJ1-5, with D perhaps matching TRBD1 (6 bases). Germline V gene sequence: CDR1 DFQATT, CDR2 SNEGSKA (reference sequence). The CDR3 is 13 residues long. V was clipped by 6 bases and J by 4 bases, with 13 bases between them. CDR3 nucleotide sequence: TGCAGTGCCCAAATAACAGGGAATCAGCCCCAGCATTTT. Translation: CSAQITGNQPQHF.

The gene calls are TRBV7-9 and TRBJ2-3; D is unresolved. The ends were cut back, 5 bases at V and 4 bases at J, with 13 bases in the middle. The CDR3 length is 14 residues. In germline, CDR1 is SEHNR, CDR2 FQNEAQ (reference sequence). The DNA of the CDR3 is TGTGCCAGCAGCGTGAATCGAGAGGCAGATACGCAGTATTTT. Amino acid sequence: CASSVNREADTQYF.

This clonotype occurred once. The gene calls are TRBV29-1 and TRBJ2-6; D is unclear. V gave up 4 bases and J gave up 0 bases, with 7 bases separating them. This CDR3 has 14 residues. Germline-derived CDR1 and CDR2 are SQVTM and ANQGSEA. In nucleotides, the CDR3 is TGCAGCGTTGGGACGGGCTCTGGGGCCAACGTCCTGACTTTC. Translating it yields CSVGTGSGANVLTF. Using reference TRBV29-1 and TRBJ2-6 for the parts outside the CDR3, the full variable domain is SAVISQKPSRDICQRGTSLTIQCQVDSQVTMMFWYRQQPGQSLTLIATANQGSEATYESGFVIDKFPISRPNLTFSTLTVSNMSPEDSSIYLCSVGTGSGANVLTFGAGSRLTVL.

This clonotype was counted ten times or more. This chain connects TRBV29-1 to TRBJ1-1; D unclear. The CDR3 length is 11 residues. Trimming took off 6 bases at V and 11 bases at J, with 16 bases between the two ends. The germline gives CDR1 SQVTM, CDR2 ANQGSEA. In DNA form, the CDR3 reads TGCAGCGTAAAGTACAAGGAAGCGGCTTTCTTT. The encoded protein is CSVKYKEAAFF.

The genes are TRBV5-1 and TRBJ1-1, with D possibly being TRBD1 (5 bases). Germline loops: CDR1 SGHRS, CDR2 YFSETQ. Trimming shortened V by 0 bases and J by 7 bases, and 13 bases separated the two germline ends. The CDR3 extends over 14 amino acids. In nucleotides, the CDR3 is TGCGCCAGCAGCTTGGGGGGGGAACCCCTTGAAGCTTTCTTT. It is translated as CASSLGGEPLEAFF.

CDR3 sequence (DNA): TGTGCCAGCAGCCCAGGGTGGGACAGGGTAGAAGCTTTCTTT. Its translation is CASSPGWDRVEAFF. The chain recombines TRBV7-2 with TRBJ1-1, with TRBD1 matching over 9 bases. The CDR3 loop spans 14 amino acids. Losses at the gene ends were 5 bases for V and 8 bases for J; bases not matched to a gene: 9. CDR1 is SGHTA, CDR2 FQGNSA, per germline.

This clonotype has at least ten counts. The chain joins TRBV4-3 to TRBJ1-2, with D possibly TRBD1 on 5 matching bases. The CDR3 is 14 amino acids. CDR1 LGHNA and CDR2 YSLEER come from the germline V gene. The germline V and J ends were trimmed by 0 bases and 7 bases, with 12 bases remaining between them. DNA for the CDR3: TGCGCCAGCAGCCAAGACCGGGACCTTCCTGGCTACACCTTC. Translation: CASSQDRDLPGYTF.

This chain connects TRBV7-2 to TRBJ1-1; 7 bases match TRBD1. The CDR3 extends over 15 amino acids. Trimming at V came to 3 bases and at J to 4 bases, leaving 8 bases not matched to a gene. Looked up from germline, CDR1 is SGHTA and CDR2 is FQGNSA. Written as DNA, the CDR3 is TGTGCCAGCAGCTTGACAGGGCACATGGGCACTGAAGCTTTCTTT. It yields the protein CASSLTGHMGTEAFF.

This clonotype was recorded a few times. The genes are TRBV7-9 and TRBJ2-5; 8 bases agree with TRBD2. The CDR3 totals 16 residues. The V segment lost 2 bases and the J segment 5 bases; nucleotides outside the gene matches: 10. CDR1 and CDR2 (germline): SEHNR, FQNEAQ (reference sequence). Here the CDR3 reads CASSLRSGGTGETQYF. The CDR3 nucleotides read TGTGCCAGCAGCTTAAGGAGCGGGGGAACCGGTGAGACCCAGTACTTC.

V gene TRBV3-1 combines with J gene TRBJ1-4; no definite D call. Per germline, CDR1 LGHDT and CDR2 YNNKEL (reference sequence). Trimming took 2 bases from V and 8 from J, leaving 12 bases between them. There are 14 residues in the CDR3. DNA of the CDR3: TGTGCCAGCAGCCAAACAGTCAAAGAGGAAAAACTGTTTTTT. This codes for CASSQTVKEEKLFF.

This clonotype was found many times. The chain links TRBV4-3 to TRBJ1-1, with no clear D. Trimming removed 1 base from V and 4 bases from J, with 10 bases in between. The CDR3 is 14 amino acids. Germline V gene data show CDR1 as LGHNA and CDR2 as YSLEER. Here the CDR3 reads CASSQGRSGTEAFF. DNA of the CDR3: TGCGCCAGCAGCCAAGGACGGTCGGGCACTGAAGCTTTCTTT.

The chain has TRBV2 and TRBJ2-3, with 8 bases matching TRBD1. This CDR3 contains 15 residues. V lost 6 bases, J lost 4 bases, and 9 bases stayed unmatched. CDR1 is SNHLY, CDR2 FYNNEI, per germline. CDR3 amino acids: CASSNGQGEADTQYF. The CDR3 coding sequence is TGTGCCAGCAGCAACGGACAGGGAGAGGCAGATACGCAGTATTTT.

This clonotype was seen only a few times. The chain joins TRBV5-6 to TRBJ1-6, with 7 bases identical to TRBD1. This CDR3 region has 14 residues. CDR1 is SGHDT and CDR2 is YYEEEE in the germline V gene. The junction had 2 bases not matched to a gene; V was cut back by 3 bases and J by 5 bases. The DNA of the CDR3 is TGTGCCAGCAGCTCCGACAGGGATAATTCACCCCTCCACTTT. This translates into CASSSDRDNSPLHF.

The chain employs TRBV29-1 and TRBJ1-2; D is unclear. The CDR3 runs to 12 residues. Germline CDR1 and CDR2: SQVTM and ANQGSEA. V gave up 7 bases and J gave up 0 bases, with 9 bases separating them. In DNA form, the CDR3 reads TGCAGCGGTGGGCAAGCTAACTATGGCTACACCTTC. As protein: CSGGQANYGYTF.